This T cell receptor beta chain is drawn from a study of T cells in Graves' hyperthyroidism and ophthalmopathy. Overall study findings and caveats: Most clonotypes that expanded in the thyroid above 0.001 also showed up in blood. The model forecast ophthalmopathy, anticipating it by a median around 6.4 months before onset.

This clonotype was detected ten times or more. As yet, its antigen is unknown. From RNA transcripts, TCR beta CDR3 regions were amplified. The TCR CDR3 was amplified in a first-round RT-PCR using the HTBI primer set. Each CDR3 protein gets one entry after TCRdb re-called the multiplex PCR reads with MiXCR. The repertoire holds under 350,000 distinct CDR3 sequences, approximately 26% seen once, with around 28% in the top ten. V lost 6 bases to trimming and J lost 1 base, with 12 bases between them. The CDR3 covers 14 residues. Diagnostic decisions used clinical symptoms, serum thyroxine and TRAb, thyroid ultrasound and orbital computed tomography. Extraction of PBMCs used roughly 9.6 ml of fresh peripheral blood.

This clonotype was sampled from a man aged 40-55 years with Graves' hyperthyroidism that later progressed to Graves' ophthalmopathy. Sequenced input: blood. The V call is TRBV12-3 or TRBV12-4, the J call TRBJ1-1, with D possibly TRBD1 on 6 matching bases. CDR3 region: CASRPGERNTEAFF. For the CDR3, the DNA is TGTGCCAGCAGACCAGGGGAAAGGAACACTGAAGCTTTCTTT.